The 5 T cell receptor beta chains below were found in one sample sequenced in a study of T cell clusters in autoimmune cytopenias (dated by TCRdb to the late 2010s). The sequencing machine was an Illumina MiSeq. To amplify TRB rearrangements, a touch-down multiplex PCR protocol was run with the TRB-A and TRB-B primer pools combined in a single tube. The reads, reprocessed by TCRdb, yield one row per CDR3 protein sequence and no DNA. The sample's records list around 5,400 distinct CDR3 sequences. 5.5% to 7.5% of the sample is held by the ten biggest clonotypes. For each sample, TRB amplification used approximately 260 ng of peripheral blood genomic DNA, equal to about 38,000 genome equivalents. These same data were also listed under a study on T cell repertoires in aging, cancer and after chemotherapy.

The sample taken for sequencing was peripheral blood. The source is a human donor in good health.

This clonotype is identified as medium-sized from frequency. The rearrangement links TRBV27 to TRBJ2-1. The CDR3 spans 11 residues. In germline, CDR1 is MNHEY, CDR2 SMNVEV (reference sequence). The CDR3 protein is CASSSINEQFF.

This clonotype registers medium-sized by frequency. The chain joins TRBV6-5 to TRBJ2-7; TCRdb's D gene call, TRBD1, goes unchecked for lack of DNA. This CDR3 has 14 residues. The V gene's germline CDR1 is MNHEY and CDR2 SVGAGI. CDR3 in amino acids: CASSSGGLTYEQYF.

This clonotype registers medium-sized (0.01 to 0.1%) by frequency. This rearrangement joins TRBV24-1 to TRBJ2-1; TCRdb's D gene call, TRBD2, goes unchecked for lack of DNA. The CDR3 consists of 16 residues. From germline, CDR1 is KGHDR and CDR2 SFDVKD. CDR3 amino acids: CATSDPGLAGGNEQFF.

Considering frequency, this clonotype is medium-sized. The chain couples TRBV19 to TRBJ1-1; the TCRdb D gene call, TRBD1, has no DNA to confirm it. Germline CDR1 and CDR2: LNHDA and SQIVND (reference sequence). CDR3 length: 16 residues. The CDR3 here is CASSQERGGERGEAFF.

The chain joins TRBV11-1 to TRBJ1-4; without DNA, the TCRdb call of TRBD1 cannot be checked. Germline CDR1 is SGHAT and CDR2 is FQDESV (reference sequence). The CDR3 has 15 residues. CDR3 sequence: CASSPPGQANEKLFF.